Reported below is one T cell receptor beta chain. These data come from a study of PD-1 blockade in classical Hodgkin lymphoma. All the patients suffered relapse after autologous stem cell transplantation, and brentuximab vedotin exposure differed. The repertoire was sequenced with immunoSEQ multiplex PCR; TCRdb's copy has only in-frame clones and lacks some. The sample includes 11,000 to 15,000 clones, 60% to 80% of them seen just once. The starting material was peripheral blood mononuclear cells (PBMCs), obtained before the second cycle of nivolumab. The TCR was taken from a human donor with classical Hodgkin lymphoma.

The CDR3 sequence is CASSHLQGYGYTF. The CDR3 nucleotides read TGTGCCAGCAGCCACCTACAGGGGTATGGCTACACCTTC. The chain is built from TRBV9 and TRBJ1-2; TRBD1 agrees at 7 bases. The germline gives CDR1 SGDLS, CDR2 YYNGEE. The V and J ends lost 4 bases and 5 bases, in that order; junction bases with no gene match: 5. This CDR3 has 13 residues.